This T cell receptor (beta chain) was recorded in a study of T cells in tuberculosis. Study overall: The T cells targeted glucose monomycolate, a mycobacterial lipid, via CD1B.

This table comes from immunoSEQ multiplex PCR, and its TCRdb copy is limited to in-frame clones, with some not included. The top ten clones hold roughly 17% of a sample with about 25,000 clones, roughly 92% of them seen once. Per the germline V gene, CDR1 is LNHDA and CDR2 is SQIVND (reference sequence). V lost 4 bases to trimming and J lost 4 bases; unmatched junction nucleotides: 10. This CDR3 region has 16 residues. V and J are TRBV19 and TRBJ1-5; 7 bases align to TRBD1. The TCR was taken from a donor aged 10-35 years with latent tuberculosis or without tuberculosis infection. Some clones in this sample may be carry-over from other donors' samples. The sample comprised PBMCs. The CDR3 protein is CASSTRDRATNQPQHF. In nucleotides, the CDR3 is TGTGCCAGTAGTACTCGGGACAGAGCGACGAATCAGCCCCAGCATTTT. Drawing the rest from reference TRBV19 and TRBJ1-5, the complete variable domain is DGGITQSPKYLFRKEGQNVTLSCEQNLNHDAMYWYRQDPGQGLRLIYYSQIVNDFQKGDIAEGYSVSREKKESFPLTVTSAQKNPTAFYLCASSTRDRATNQPQHFGDGTRLSIL.